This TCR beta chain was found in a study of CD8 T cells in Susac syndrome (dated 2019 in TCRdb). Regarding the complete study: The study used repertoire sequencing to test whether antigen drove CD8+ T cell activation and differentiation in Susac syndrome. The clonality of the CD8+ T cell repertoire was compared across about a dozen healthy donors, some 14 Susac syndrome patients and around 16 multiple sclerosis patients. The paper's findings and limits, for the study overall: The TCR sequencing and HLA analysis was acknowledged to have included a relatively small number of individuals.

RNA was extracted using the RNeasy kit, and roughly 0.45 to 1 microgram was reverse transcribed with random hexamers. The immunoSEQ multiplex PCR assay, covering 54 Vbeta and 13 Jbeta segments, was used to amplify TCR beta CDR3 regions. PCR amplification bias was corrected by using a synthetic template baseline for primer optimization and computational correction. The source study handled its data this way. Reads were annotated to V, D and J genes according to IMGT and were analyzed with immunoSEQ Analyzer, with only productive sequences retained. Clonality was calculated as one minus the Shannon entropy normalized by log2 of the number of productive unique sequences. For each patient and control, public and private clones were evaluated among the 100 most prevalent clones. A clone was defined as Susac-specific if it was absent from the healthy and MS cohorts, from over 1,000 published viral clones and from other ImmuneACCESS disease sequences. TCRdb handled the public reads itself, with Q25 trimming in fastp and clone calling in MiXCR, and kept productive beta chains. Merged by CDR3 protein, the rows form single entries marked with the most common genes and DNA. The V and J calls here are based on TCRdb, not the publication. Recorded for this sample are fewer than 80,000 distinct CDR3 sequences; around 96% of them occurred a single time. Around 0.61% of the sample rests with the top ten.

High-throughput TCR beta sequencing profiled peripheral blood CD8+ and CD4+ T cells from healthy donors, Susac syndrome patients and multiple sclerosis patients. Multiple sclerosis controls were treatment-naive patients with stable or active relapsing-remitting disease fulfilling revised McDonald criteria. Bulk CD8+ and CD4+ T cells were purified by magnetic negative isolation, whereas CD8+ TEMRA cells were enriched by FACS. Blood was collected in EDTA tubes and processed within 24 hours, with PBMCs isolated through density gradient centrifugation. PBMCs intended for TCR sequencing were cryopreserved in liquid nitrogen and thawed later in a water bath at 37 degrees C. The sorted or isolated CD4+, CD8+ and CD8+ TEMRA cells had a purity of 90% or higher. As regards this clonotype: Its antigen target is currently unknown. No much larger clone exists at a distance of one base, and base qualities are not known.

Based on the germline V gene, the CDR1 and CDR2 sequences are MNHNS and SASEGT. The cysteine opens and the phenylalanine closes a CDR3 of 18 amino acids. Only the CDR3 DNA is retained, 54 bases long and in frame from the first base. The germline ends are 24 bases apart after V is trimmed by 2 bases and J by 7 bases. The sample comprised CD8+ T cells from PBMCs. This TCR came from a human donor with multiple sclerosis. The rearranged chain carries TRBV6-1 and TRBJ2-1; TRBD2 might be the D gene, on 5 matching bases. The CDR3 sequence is CASSENAAWSVGANEQFF. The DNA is TGTGCCAGCAGTGAAAATGCAGCGTGGAGTGTGGGAGCTAATGAGCAGTTCTTC.